The 8 T cell receptor beta chains below come from one sample, sequenced in a study of shared T cell receptors in the human thymus. Repertoires were generated with immunoSEQ multiplex PCR, while TCRdb's copy carries only in-frame clones and drops some. The sample consists of hundreds of thousands of clones, more than 70% of them appearing once. This sample also belongs to another study, concerning human thymus T cells.

Specimen: thymocytes. The receptors derive from a boy under three years old with a congenital heart defect.

The rearrangement uses TRBV27 and TRBJ1-6; no clear D gene. V was pared by 6 bases and J by 2 bases, with 17 bases between. Germline V lookup: CDR1 MNHEY, CDR2 SMNVEV (reference sequence). The CDR3 runs 17 residues. The CDR3 reads CASRMGASGTYNSPLHF. CDR3 nucleotide sequence: TGTGCCAGCAGAATGGGAGCCTCCGGGACCTATAATTCACCCCTCCACTTT.

The chain recombines TRBV21-1 with TRBJ2-7; the table gives TRBD2 as D, unverified against the DNA. TRBV21-1 is labeled a pseudogene. The CDR3 sequence is 14 residues long. For the CDR3, the DNA is TGTGCCAGCAGCAATCTCGGAGGGTTGGACGAGCAGTACTTC. It translates to CASSNLGGLDEQYF.

V gene TRBV19 combines with J gene TRBJ1-4; D is undetermined. Deletions cut 7 bases from V and 7 bases from J, with 16 bases between. The CDR3 totals 14 residues. Germline V gene sequence: CDR1 LNHDA, CDR2 SQIVND (reference sequence). CDR3 residues: CASTPAGGGEKLFF. The CDR3 bases are TGTGCCAGTACCCCGGCAGGCGGAGGTGAAAAACTGTTTTTT.

Comment on this clone: Other nucleotide sequences in the sample specify the same CDR3. This sequence joins TRBV9 and TRBJ2-3; 7 bases match TRBD2. This CDR3 region has 15 residues. Trimming at V came to 0 bases and at J to 3 bases, leaving 4 bases not matched to a gene. CDR1 is SGDLS and CDR2 is YYNGEE in the germline V gene. CDR3 in DNA: TGTGCCAGCAGCGTAGAAGGCGGGGGAACAGATACGCAGTATTTT. Amino acid sequence: CASSVEGGGTDTQYF.

The CDR3 DNA reads TGCGCCAGCAGCTCCAAGGGACAGCCCTATGGCTACACCTTC. This translates into CASSSKGQPYGYTF. J is TRBJ1-2 and V is TRBV5-1; 7 bases line up with TRBD1. The germline V gene encodes CDR1 SGHRS and CDR2 YFSETQ. The CDR3 totals 14 residues. Trimming at V came to 3 bases and at J to 4 bases, leaving 6 bases not matched to a gene.

CDR3 in DNA: TGTGCCAGCAGTGAAGATTTCAGGGGACGTGGCTACACCTTC. Translated, it gives CASSEDFRGRGYTF. The rearrangement links TRBV25-1 to TRBJ1-2, with D possibly matching TRBD1 (6 bases). The CDR3 contains 14 residues. Trimming pared 2 bases from V and 7 bases from J, leaving 14 bases between. CDR1 and CDR2 from the germline V gene are MGHDK and SYGVNS.

This chain connects TRBV5-4 to TRBJ1-2; tentatively, D is TRBD1 (5 bases). The CDR3 has 14 residues. Per the germline V gene, CDR1 is SGHNT and CDR2 is YYREEE (reference sequence). Trimming stripped 7 bases from V and 4 bases from J, with 17 bases between. The DNA of the CDR3 is TGTGCCAGCGGTCCCAAAGATGGGGCCTATGGCTACACCTTC. Its translation is CASGPKDGAYGYTF.

The chain is built from TRBV2 and TRBJ2-3; TRBD2 matches at 8 bases. The CDR3 is 18 amino acids. The ends lost 2 bases at V and 2 bases at J; junction bases unmatched: 12. The V gene's germline CDR1 is SNHLY and CDR2 FYNNEI. CDR3 sequence: CASSETSGDENFTDTQYF. The CDR3 DNA sequence: TGTGCCAGCAGTGAAACTAGCGGAGACGAAAATTTCACAGATACGCAGTATTTT.